This T cell receptor (beta chain) is drawn from a study of OX40 agonist ivuxolimab in advanced cancers. Some clones are missing from TCRdb's copy, which holds only in-frame ones; the method was immunoSEQ multiplex PCR. The sample has about 77,000 clones, about nine tenths seen once. In germline, CDR1 is SGHDT, CDR2 YYEEEE. There are 11 residues in the CDR3. The germline V and J ends were trimmed by 0 bases and 10 bases, with 5 bases remaining between them. Points on this clone: Its antigen is currently unknown.

Study-wide findings and caveats: Among the lowest peripheral clonal expansion occurred in 0.1-3.0 mg/kg partial responders. Expanded clones were, on average, more numerous in CD8+ T cells than in CD4+. The expanded peripheral T cells' antigen specificity was not determined.

The clonotype comes from an adult with an advanced solid tumor such as melanoma, head and neck, liver or kidney cancer. Here the sequenced sample was CD4+ or CD8+ T cells sorted from blood, taken in a trial of the OX40 agonist ivuxolimab. The chain has TRBV5-6 and TRBJ2-1; unclear D gene. As DNA, the CDR3 is TGTGCCAGCAGCTTGGCCCAAGAGCAGTTCTTC. This sequence encodes CASSLAQEQFF.